These T cell receptor beta chains were read from a single sample in a study of OX40 agonist ivuxolimab in advanced cancers. Repertoires were generated with immunoSEQ multiplex PCR, while TCRdb's copy carries only in-frame clones and drops some. The profile shows 60,000 to 70,000 clones, 84% of them singletons. The starting material was CD4+ or CD8+ T cells sorted from blood, obtained in a trial of the OX40 agonist ivuxolimab. These receptors all come from an adult with an advanced solid tumor such as melanoma, head and neck, liver or kidney cancer. The CDR3 runs from the conserved cysteine through the conserved F or W. The D gene is left open where the match is weak. The size of a clone is reported for some rows only, either as once, few or many, or as a class for expanded clones.

v_call	j_call	clone_size	d_call	cdr3_nt	cdr3_aa
TRBV7-7	TRBJ2-1	few	.	TGTGCTAGCAGCCCTGATTGGGGCAGCGGAAACAATGAGCAGTTCTTC	CASSPDWGSGNNEQFF
TRBV29-1	TRBJ2-2	.	TRBD2	TGCAGCGTTGTTCTTAGCGGGAGGGTCCGGGAGCTGTTTTTT	CSVVLSGRVRELFF
TRBV27	TRBJ1-1	once	TRBD1	TGTGCCAGCAGGGTTCCGGGACAGCGTAGAGTAATCAACACTGAAGCTTTCTTT	CASRVPGQRRVINTEAFF
TRBV4-2	TRBJ2-2	once	.	TGTGCCAGCAGCCAAGATAGGGGACCCGGGGAGCTGTTTTTT	CASSQDRGPGELFF
TRBV30	TRBJ2-3	few	TRBD2	TGTGCCTGGAGTGTTAAGCGGGGGGCAGATACGCAGTATTTT	CAWSVKRGADTQYF
TRBV4-2	TRBJ1-2	.	.	TGTGCCGCCCACTCGTCCGTGACATCCCCTTCCTTCACCTTC	CAAHSSVTSPSFTF
TRBV13	TRBJ2-3	.	TRBD2	TGTGCCAGCAGCTTAAGGCCATGGACTAGCGGAAACACAGATACGCAGTATTTT	CASSLRPWTSGNTDTQYF
TRBV4-1	TRBJ2-2	.	.	TGCGCCAGCAGCAAGGCCCCAACAGGAGGGGGCGGGGAGCTGTTTTTT	CASSKAPTGGGGELFF
TRBV9	TRBJ2-1	.	.	TGTGCCAGCAGCGTTGAAATGGGGGGAGCTAACAATGAGCAGTTCTTC	CASSVEMGGANNEQFF
TRBV11-1	TRBJ2-5	.	.	TGTGCCAGCAGCTCCCGGGACTGGTCCATGGAGACCCAGTACTTC	CASSSRDWSMETQYF
TRBV5-5	TRBJ2-7	.	.	TGTGCCAGCAGCCGACAGAGAATCTACGAGCAGTACTTC	CASSRQRIYEQYF
TRBV20-1	TRBJ2-5	.	.	TGCAGTGCTAGAGTGGGAGAGACCCAGTACTTC	CSARVGETQYF
TRBV5-1	TRBJ2-3	.	TRBD1	TGCGCCAGCAAACACAGGGGAATGGACACAGATACGCAGTATTTT	CASKHRGMDTDTQYF
TRBV15	TRBJ2-2	.	.	TGTGCCACCAGCAGAGATCTCGGGGGGCCCGGGGAGCTGTTTTTT	CATSRDLGGPGELFF
TRBV18	TRBJ1-2	few	TRBD1	TGTGCCAGCTCACTTGGGACAGGGAATGGCTACACCTTC	CASSLGTGNGYTF
TRBV27	TRBJ1-2	few	.	TGTGCCAGCAGTCTTGGGGTCTCAGTCGACAGTAAAGGCTACACCTTC	CASSLGVSVDSKGYTF
TRBV7-8	TRBJ2-5	.	.	TGTGCCAGCAGCTTAGCGGGGATCCAAGAGACCCAGTACTTC	CASSLAGIQETQYF
TRBV5-1	TRBJ2-1	.	.	TGCGCCAGCAGCTCGTCCGGGACGGACTGGGATGAGCAGTTCTTC	CASSSSGTDWDEQFF
TRBV5-1	TRBJ2-3	.	TRBD2	TGCGCCAGCAGAAGGGTGCTAGCGGGAGCGATCACAGATACGCAGTATTTT	CASRRVLAGAITDTQYF
TRBV6-5	TRBJ1-2	.	.	TGTGCCAGCAGGAGAACAGGGACGAACTATGGCTACACCTTC	CASRRTGTNYGYTF
TRBV7-7	TRBJ2-1	once	TRBD2	TGTGCTAGCAGCGCCGGACTAGCGGGTGTAAGTGGGCAGTTCTTC	CASSAGLAGVSGQFF
TRBV6-1	TRBJ2-4	.	.	TGTGCCAGCAGTGAGAGGGGAGTCTCCAAAAACATTCAGTACTTC	CASSERGVSKNIQYF
TRBV30	TRBJ2-6	.	.	TGTGCCTGTTCCACAGGCTCTGGGGCCAACGTCCTGACTTTC	CACSTGSGANVLTF
TRBV25-1	TRBJ2-7	.	.	TGTGCCAGCTCCACCCCCCACCCATACGAGCAGTACTTC	CASSTPHPYEQYF
TRBV5-1	TRBJ2-2	.	TRBD2	TGCGCCAGCAGCTTGGCTATAATGTCGGCTAGCGGTACCGGGGAGCTGTTTTTT	CASSLAIMSASGTGELFF
TRBV4-2	TRBJ2-7	.	.	TGTGCCAGCAGCCTTTCGCCGGGGGATTCGACCTACGAGCAGTACTTC	CASSLSPGDSTYEQYF
TRBV18	TRBJ2-7	.	.	TGTGCCAGCTCACCACCAGGCAGAAGCTACGAGCAGTACTTC	CASSPPGRSYEQYF
TRBV4-3	TRBJ2-1	.	.	TGCGCCAGCAGCCAAGAGCTAGGGTCCCAGTTATACAATGAGCAGTTCTTC	CASSQELGSQLYNEQFF
TRBV6-1	TRBJ1-3	.	.	TGTGCCGTCCAAAGGACCTCTGGAAACACCATATATTTT	CAVQRTSGNTIYF
TRBV7-9	TRBJ2-4	.	TRBD2	TGTGCCAGCAGCTCTAGCGGGGGGGACATTCAGTACTTC	CASSSSGGDIQYF
TRBV5-1	TRBJ2-6	.	.	TGCGCCAGCAGCTTGTATGGGTCTAGGGGGGCCAACGTCCTGACTTTC	CASSLYGSRGANVLTF
TRBV19	TRBJ1-4	.	.	TGTGCCAGTAGTCAGCACCAGGGTTTAGTAGAAAAACTGTTTTTT	CASSQHQGLVEKLFF
TRBV5-4	TRBJ2-5	.	TRBD2	TGTGCCAGCAGCTTGCGTAGCGGGAGAGGAGAGACCCAGTACTTC	CASSLRSGRGETQYF
TRBV7-9	TRBJ2-2	.	TRBD2	TGTGCCAGCAGCCCGGGACTAGCGGGTTCTCTACTGTTTTTT	CASSPGLAGSLLFF
TRBV18	TRBJ2-7	once	.	TGTGCCAGCTCACGAGGTTTAGCGGCCTCTGAGCAGTACTTC	CASSRGLAASEQYF
TRBV9	TRBJ1-4	.	.	TGTGCCAGCAGCGCTTCTCGGGGGAGCACTAATGAAAAACTGTTTTTT	CASSASRGSTNEKLFF
TRBV9	TRBJ1-2	.	TRBD1	TGTGCCAGCAGCGTTATACAACAGGGGGTGAGGACCTTC	CASSVIQQGVRTF
TRBV10-1	TRBJ2-3	.	.	TGCGCCAGCAGTGAGTCGACTGCGGGGATCACAGATACGCAGTATTTT	CASSESTAGITDTQYF
TRBV6-5	TRBJ2-2	.	TRBD1	TGTGCCAGCAGTTACGGGGACAGGGACGGGGAGCTGTTTTTT	CASSYGDRDGELFF
TRBV28	TRBJ1-4	.	TRBD1	TGTGCCAGCAGTTTATTTCCACTCAGGACAGGGGGCACTCTACGTGAAAAACTGTTTTTT	CASSLFPLRTGGTLREKLFF
TRBV5-1	TRBJ1-2	.	.	TGCGCCAGCAGCTTGTCGGTCGCGGCTAACTATGGCTACACCTTC	CASSLSVAANYGYTF
TRBV7-2	TRBJ2-5	.	.	TGTGCCAGCAGCTTAGGACAGGGCGGAGCGGGACGGGAGACCCAGTACTTC	CASSLGQGGAGRETQYF
TRBV5-1	TRBJ1-1	.	TRBD1	TGCGCCAGCAGAGGACAGGGTATGAACACTGAAGCTTTCTTT	CASRGQGMNTEAFF
TRBV7-9	TRBJ1-1	.	TRBD1	TGTGCCAGCACCACAGGGGGGGTAAACACTGAAGCTTTCTTT	CASTTGGVNTEAFF
TRBV5-6	TRBJ1-1	.	.	TGTGCCAGCAGCTTGGAGGTGAACACTGAAGCTTTCTTT	CASSLEVNTEAFF
TRBV5-8	TRBJ2-7	once	.	TGTGCCAGCAGCTTGGCCCCAGGGACGGCCTACGAGCAGTACTTC	CASSLAPGTAYEQYF
TRBV11-2	TRBJ2-5	.	.	TGTGCCAGCAGCTTAGACGTGATAGAGACCCAGTACTTC	CASSLDVIETQYF
TRBV5-1	TRBJ1-4	.	.	TGCGCCAGCACCCCTGGACAGACTAATGAAAAACTGTTTTTT	CASTPGQTNEKLFF
TRBV11-2	TRBJ2-3	.	.	TGTGCCAGCAGCCACGGCACAGATACGCAGTATTTT	CASSHGTDTQYF
TRBV28	TRBJ1-2	few	.	TGTGCCAGCCATACGGGGGACTATGGCTACACCTTC	CASHTGDYGYTF
TRBV5-4	TRBJ2-7	.	TRBD1	TGTGCCAGCAGCTCTAAAGTCGGGACAGACGAGCAGTACTTC	CASSSKVGTDEQYF
TRBV5-4	TRBJ2-5	.	.	TGTGCCAGCAGCTTGGGCACAGGCGGAGAGACCCAGTACTTC	CASSLGTGGETQYF
TRBV6-5	TRBJ2-7	.	.	TGTGCCAGCAGTTACCTATCCCCGGTGAACTACGAGCAGTACTTC	CASSYLSPVNYEQYF